The TCR beta chain under discussion was sequenced for a study of cytomegalovirus exposure and HLA in healthy donors. About the study: It was reported in a later analysis that the 120 or so validation repertoires used the same platform as the 500 to 700 first-cohort repertoires.

The study, taken as a whole, reports: Reports described diagnosis of cytomegalovirus status by the classifier as highly specific and sensitive. Researchers counted 164 TCR beta chains as cytomegalovirus-associated.

The table lists this clone with a count of one. Its antigen is unidentified. Repertoires were generated with immunoSEQ multiplex PCR, while TCRdb's copy carries only in-frame clones and drops some. This table holds 100,000 to 120,000 clones, about 88% found once. The sequenced sample consisted of PBMCs. The sequence derives from a woman aged 18-35 years in good health and CMV-seropositive.

CDR3 nucleotide sequence: TGTGCCTGGAGGTACAGGGGAAGGACTGAAGCTTTCTTT. Translating gives CAWRYRGRTEAFF. The chain combines TRBV30 with TRBJ1-1; 7 positions agree with TRBD1. Trimming removed 3 bases from V and 5 bases from J; junction bases left unmatched: 6. This CDR3 comprises 13 residues. In germline, CDR1 is GTSNPN, CDR2 SVGIG (reference sequence).